This paragraph reports one T cell receptor (beta chain). This entry comes from a study of blood T cell repertoires in COVID-19. The V gene's germline CDR1 is SQVTM and CDR2 ANQGSEA. The junction had 7 bases not matched to a gene; V was cut back by 7 bases and J by 3 bases. There are 13 residues in the CDR3. Method: immunoSEQ multiplex PCR; TCRdb's copy keeps in-frame clones and lacks some. The profile shows under 450,000 clones, more than 75% of them singletons. The TCR comes from a human donor with acute or convalescent COVID-19. The donor label of this sample is uncertain. Sequenced sample: peripheral blood. The chain combines TRBV29-1 with TRBJ1-2; 8 bases are shared with TRBD1. The CDR3 nucleotides are TGCAGCGCCCAGGGGGCGCGTGACTATGGCTACACCTTC. This sequence encodes CSAQGARDYGYTF.